A single sample gave rise to the 17 T cell receptor beta chains below, sequenced in a study of blood T cell repertoires in COVID-19. TCRdb's copy holds only in-frame clones and misses some; the assay was immunoSEQ multiplex PCR. The sample consists of about 300,000 clones, 75% to 95% of them appearing once. The sequenced material came from peripheral blood. All receptors come from a woman younger than 45 with COVID-19, enrolled during active disease.

The chain combines TRBV30 with TRBJ2-5; the D is unclear. Germline loops: CDR1 GTSNPN, CDR2 SVGIG (reference sequence). The CDR3 loop spans 14 amino acids. Trimming shortened V by 2 bases and J by 1 base, and 11 bases separated the two germline ends. For the CDR3, the DNA is TGTGCCTGGAGTATGAAGCAACTCCAAGAGACCCAGTACTTC. Translated: CAWSMKQLQETQYF.

The J gene is TRBJ1-1, the V gene TRBV30; no definite D call. The CDR3 runs to 13 residues. The germline gives CDR1 GTSNPN, CDR2 SVGIG (reference sequence). V dropped 8 bases and J dropped 4 bases, with 17 bases sitting between them. CDR3 DNA sequence: TGTGCCCTTCGGGTAGGAGGTGGCACTGAAGCTTTCTTT. Translating it yields CALRVGGGTEAFF. Full variable domain (outside the CDR3, taken from reference TRBV30 and TRBJ1-1): SQTIHQWPATLVQPVGSPLSLECTVEGTSNPNLYWYRQAAGRGLQLLFYSVGIGQISSEVPQNLSASRPQDRQFILSSKKLLLSDSGFYLCALRVGGGTEAFFGQGTRLTVV.

V gene TRBV6-2 or TRBV6-3 combines with J gene TRBJ2-1, with 10 bases aligning to TRBD2. Germline V gene data show CDR1 as MNHEY and CDR2 as SVGEGT. This CDR3 is built from 15 residues. The ends lost 2 bases at V and 6 bases at J; junction bases unmatched: 4. CDR3 DNA sequence: TGTGCCAGCAGTTACGAAGCGGGAGGGGTCAATGAGCAGTTCTTC. Its protein is CASSYEAGGVNEQFF.

This chain links TRBV6-5 with TRBJ2-2, with 7 bases identical to TRBD1. The CDR3 is made up of 12 amino acids. Looked up from germline, CDR1 is MNHEY and CDR2 is SVGAGI. The CDR3 is CGLASQGRELFF. CDR3 coding DNA: TGTGGCCTGGCCTCACAGGGGAGGGAGCTGTTTTTT.

CDR3 amino acids: CASSFGGDTQYF. The CDR3 DNA follows: TGTGCCAGCAGCTTTGGAGGGGATACGCAGTATTTT. This chain links TRBV7-6 with TRBJ2-3; a weak D match, TRBD2 (6 bases). Between the trimmed V and J ends, which lost 3 bases and 6 bases, there was a span of 7 bases. The germline CDR1 and CDR2 sequences are SGHVS and FNYEAQ. CDR3 length: 12 residues.

This rearrangement joins TRBV30 to TRBJ1-3; D not certain. Between the trimmed V and J ends, which lost 7 bases and 2 bases, there was a span of 12 bases. CDR1 GTSNPN and CDR2 SVGIG come from the germline V gene (reference sequence). The CDR3 runs 13 residues. As DNA, the CDR3 is TGTGCCTTACTAGGAGCTACTGGAAACACCATATATTTT. It specifies CALLGATGNTIYF.

V is TRBV10-1 and J is TRBJ2-2, with D perhaps matching TRBD2 (5 bases). This CDR3 is built from 15 residues. V lost 2 bases to trimming and J lost 8 bases, with 15 bases between them. CDR1 WNHNN and CDR2 SYGVQD come from the germline V gene (reference sequence). The CDR3 region is CASSEGGGSPGELFF. CDR3 in DNA: TGCGCCAGCAGTGAGGGAGGAGGCAGTCCTGGGGAGCTGTTTTTT.

V is TRBV25-1 and J is TRBJ2-1, with 8 bases lining up with TRBD2. V was pared by 8 bases and J by 6 bases, with 6 bases of the junction left unmatched. Germline V CDR1 and CDR2: MGHDK, SYGVNS. This CDR3 is 13 amino acids long. The CDR3 nucleotides read TGTGCCAGCGGGGGACTAGGGAGCAATGAGCAGTTCTTC. The encoded protein is CASGGLGSNEQFF.

The chain employs TRBV14 and TRBJ2-7; weak D call: TRBD1 (7 bases). The CDR3 length is 16 residues. Germline CDR1 is SGHDN and CDR2 is FVKESK. Trimming stripped 2 bases from V and 4 bases from J, with 18 bases between. Here the CDR3 DNA reads TGTGCCAGCAGCCAACTACAGGGGAGGTTCTGGTACGAGCAGTACTTC. This gives the protein CASSQLQGRFWYEQYF.

The chain combines TRBV7-2 with TRBJ1-6; D ambiguous. Looked up from germline, CDR1 is SGHTA and CDR2 is FQGNSA. Between the trimmed V and J ends, which lost 5 bases and 6 bases, there was a span of 17 bases. CDR3 length equals 16 residues. CDR3 sequence reads: CASSPNSGSGNSPLHF. The CDR3 bases are TGTGCCAGCAGCCCCAACTCGGGGTCGGGTAATTCACCCCTCCACTTT.

The gene calls are TRBV19 and TRBJ1-1; D is uncertain. The CDR3 contains 12 residues. The germline V gene encodes CDR1 LNHDA and CDR2 SQIVND (reference sequence). Between the trimmed V and J ends, which lost 0 bases and 7 bases, there was a span of 6 bases. The CDR3 here is CASSIEPGEAFF. The CDR3 bases are TGTGCCAGTAGTATAGAGCCAGGTGAAGCTTTCTTT.

This chain links TRBV7-9 with TRBJ1-4; D may be TRBD1 (6 bases). The length of the CDR3 is 13 residues. Between the trimmed V and J ends, which lost 1 base and 15 bases, there was a span of 15 bases. CDR1 and CDR2 from the germline V gene are SEHNR and FQNEAQ (reference sequence). In DNA, the CDR3 is TGTGCCAGCAGCTTAGGTTGGGGACAAATGTTGTTTTTT. It is translated as CASSLGWGQMLFF.

The V call is TRBV4-3, the J call TRBJ1-4; D is undetermined. CDR1 is LGHNA and CDR2 is YSLEER in the germline V gene. The CDR3 has 14 residues. Trimming shortened V by 3 bases and J by 8 bases, and 13 bases separated the two germline ends. The CDR3 DNA reads as TGCGCCAGCAGCCACGGAACCTCGGAGGAAAAACTGTTTTTT. Its translation: CASSHGTSEEKLFF.

The gene calls are TRBV30 and TRBJ1-5; the D gene is possibly TRBD1 (6 bases). The germline CDR1 and CDR2 sequences are GTSNPN and SVGIG (reference sequence). CDR3 size: 13 residues. The ends were cut back, 4 bases at V and 7 bases at J, with 14 bases in the middle. The CDR3 protein is CAWNRERNQPQHF. The CDR3 DNA reads as TGTGCCTGGAACAGGGAAAGAAACCAGCCCCAGCATTTT.

The chain has TRBV27 and TRBJ2-1; TRBD1 is a possible D gene (6 bases). With 1 base removed from V and 6 bases from J, the gap between germline ends came to 16 bases. The CDR3 length is 16 residues. Germline V CDR1 and CDR2: MNHEY, SMNVEV (reference sequence). The CDR3 region is CASSLLGHTRGNEQFF. CDR3 DNA sequence: TGTGCCAGCAGTTTATTAGGACATACCAGGGGCAATGAGCAGTTCTTC.

This chain links TRBV28 with TRBJ2-7; 8 nucleotides line up with TRBD2. Germline CDR1 and CDR2: MDHEN and SYDVKM. CDR3 size: 15 residues. With V trimmed by 7 bases and J by 6 bases, 14 bases remained unmatched. The CDR3 bases are TGTGCCAGCAACACCGTCGCGGTAGCGGGATCCGAGCAGTACTTC. As protein: CASNTVAVAGSEQYF.

This sequence joins TRBV4-2 and TRBJ1-1; D not certain. Trimming stripped 1 base from V and 3 bases from J, with 9 bases between. CDR1 and CDR2 from the germline V gene are LGHNA and YNFKEQ. The CDR3 loop spans 14 amino acids. In DNA form, the CDR3 reads TGTGCCAGCAGCCAAGGGCGGTTCGACACTGAAGCTTTCTTT. It encodes CASSQGRFDTEAFF.